This entry describes one T cell receptor beta chain. The data originate from a study of T cells in Graves' hyperthyroidism and ophthalmopathy. The CDR3 runs to 16 residues. The V gene's germline CDR1 is SEHNR and CDR2 FQNEAQ (reference sequence). Deletions cut 0 bases from V and 2 bases from J, with 13 bases between. There were TCR beta CDR3 regions amplified from RNA transcripts. Primed by the HTBI set, a first-round RT-PCR was run on the TCR CDR3. TCRdb analysed the multiplex PCR reads with MiXCR anew, one entry per CDR3 protein. The sample shows about 570,000 distinct CDR3 sequences, about 45% of them seen only once.

This receptor was taken from an adult woman with Graves' disease, either hyperthyroidism or ophthalmopathy (not recorded which). V usage is TRBV7-9 and J usage is TRBJ1-1, with a possible D match to TRBD1 (6 bases). The sample was peripheral blood or thyroid tissue (not recorded which). The CDR3 DNA follows: TGTGCCAGCAGCTTAGCACCCAGGGGACACAACACTGAAGCTTTCTTT. This codes for CASSLAPRGHNTEAFF.